The TCR beta chain described here comes from a study of PD-L1 blockade in urothelial cancer. At the level of the study: Blood was evaluated 3 weeks (second dose) and 6 weeks after therapy began. Overall study results and limits: Tumor-associated clones in blood expanded more at 3 weeks in durable-benefit patients. Pretreatment TCR clonality in blood under the median foretold superior survival.

The sample's time point: peripheral blood 6 weeks after treatment start. Patients were diagnosed with urothelial carcinoma, either locally advanced or metastatic. As to this clone: Its antigen is still unknown.

Using immunoSEQ multiplex PCR, the repertoire was profiled, and TCRdb retains in-frame clones only, with some absent. This table has under 70,000 clones, 88% appearing once. The V and J ends lost 3 bases and 5 bases respectively, with 11 bases between them. Per the germline V gene, CDR1 is LNHDA and CDR2 is SQIVND (reference sequence). The CDR3 runs to 14 residues. The chain uses TRBV19 and TRBJ1-5; D remains ambiguous. The TCR sequence derives from a man aged 55-75 years with urothelial cancer. Sequences were derived from PBMCs, sampled around atezolizumab (anti-PD-L1) treatment. The CDR3 coding sequence is TGTGCCAGTAGTATCCGGGGAGGCGATCAGCCCCAGCATTTT. Translation: CASSIRGGDQPQHF.